This paragraph covers one TCR beta chain sequence. Its specificity is not known. The data originate from a study of resident and recirculating memory T cells in vitiligo. Study-wide context: Whole samples, not sorted cells, were homogenized and used for genomic DNA extraction. Study-level results: Vitiligo lesions lacked a unique dominant clone, and clonality varied.

The germline V gene encodes CDR1 MDHEN and CDR2 SYDVKM. V gave up 6 bases and J gave up 6 bases; unmatched junction bases: 9. The CDR3 runs to 15 residues. Libraries were prepared by immunoSEQ multiplex PCR; TCRdb keeps only in-frame clonotypes and omits some of them. This table has 75,000 to 95,000 clones, about 90% appearing once. The material sequenced was blood. The V gene is TRBV28, the J gene TRBJ1-5, with TRBD1 matching over 9 bases. The sequence was collected from a male donor with vitiligo. Here the CDR3 reads CASSRTGAISQPQHF. CDR3 DNA: TGTGCCAGCAGCCGGACAGGGGCAATTAGTCAGCCCCAGCATTTT.